This T cell receptor (beta chain) was observed in a study of T-cell reconstitution after alpha-beta-depleted transplantation in children. Study-wide results and limits: Several hundred expanded graft clones reportedly supplied alpha-beta T cells about two months after transplant. A year post-transplant, T-cell counts and diversity derived mostly from newly produced T cells.

V lost 3 bases and J 2 bases, leaving 8 bases between the germline ends. The CDR3 spans 14 residues. The germline gives CDR1 KGHDR, CDR2 SFDVKD. The TCRbeta library was prepared with unique molecular identifiers. Each CDR3 protein is one row after TCRdb ran MiXCR on the PCR reads. The sample has just over 950,000 distinct CDR3 sequences, roughly 29% seen once. With respect to this clonotype: Its antigen is not known.

Sample: PBMCs, mostly from graft donor cells, taken 360 days after TCRalphabeta/CD19-depleted stem cell transplant. This TCR derives from a boy younger than two who had a stem cell transplant for SCID, so the T cells may come from the graft donor. The rearrangement links TRBV24-1 to TRBJ2-3; unclear D gene. CDR3 coding DNA: TGTGCCACCAGTGATACCTATAACACAGATACGCAGTATTTT. Residues: CATSDTYNTDTQYF.